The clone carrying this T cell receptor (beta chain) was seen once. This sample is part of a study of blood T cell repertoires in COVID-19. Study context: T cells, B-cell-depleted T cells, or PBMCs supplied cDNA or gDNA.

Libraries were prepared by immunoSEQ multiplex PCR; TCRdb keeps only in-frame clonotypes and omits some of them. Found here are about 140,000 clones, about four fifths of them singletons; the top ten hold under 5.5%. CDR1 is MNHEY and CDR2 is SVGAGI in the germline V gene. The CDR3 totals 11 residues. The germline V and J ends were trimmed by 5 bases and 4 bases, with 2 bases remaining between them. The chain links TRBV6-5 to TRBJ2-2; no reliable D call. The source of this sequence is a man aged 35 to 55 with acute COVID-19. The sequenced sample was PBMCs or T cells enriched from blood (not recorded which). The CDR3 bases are TGTGCCAGCAGTCGCACCGGGGAGCTGTTTTTT. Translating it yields CASSRTGELFF.